This is a list of T cell receptor beta chains from one sample in a study of blood T cell repertoires in COVID-19. Profiled with immunoSEQ multiplex PCR; TCRdb holds only in-frame clones, not every one. The table records roughly 200,000 clones, 80% to 90% of them present only once. The sequenced material came from peripheral blood. The receptors stem from a human donor with active or convalescent COVID-19. The donor label of this sample is uncertain. Both conserved end residues are part of each CDR3. The order of the fields is J gene, clone size, D gene, V gene, CDR3 DNA, CDR3 protein. A D gene is named only where the DNA matches it firmly. Not every row has a clone size; where given, it reads once, few, many or a size class.

TRBJ2-7	.	TRBD2	TRBV19	TGTGCCAGTAGCACCTTGGGACTAGCGGGGCCCCACGAGCAGTACTTC	CASSTLGLAGPHEQYF
TRBJ1-1	.	.	TRBV7-2	TGTGCCAGCAGCTTAGGGAGTTATATGAACACTGAAGCTTTCTTT	CASSLGSYMNTEAFF
TRBJ2-3	.	TRBD2	TRBV7-3	TGTGCCAGCAGTAGCGGGGGCGGGGGCACAGATACGCAGTATTTT	CASSSGGGGTDTQYF
TRBJ1-4	.	TRBD1	TRBV6-5	TGTGCCAGCAGTTATAACAGGGGGCAGATAGGAGAAAAACTGTTTTTT	CASSYNRGQIGEKLFF
TRBJ2-7	.	.	TRBV28	TGTGCCAGCAGTTTAAGAGGGGGGGTTTCCTACGAGCAGTACTTC	CASSLRGGVSYEQYF
TRBJ1-1	.	.	TRBV10-3	TGTGCCATTGGGCCAGGGTGGGACACTGAAGCTTTCTTT	CAIGPGWDTEAFF
TRBJ1-5	.	.	TRBV7-9	TGTGCCAGCAGCAGAGGCCAGGGTAGGCCCAATCAGCCCCAGCATTTT	CASSRGQGRPNQPQHF
TRBJ2-6	.	TRBD1	TRBV6-4	TGTGCCAGCAGTGACGGGACAGGGGGCTCTGGGGCCAACGTCCTGACTTTC	CASSDGTGGSGANVLTF
TRBJ2-3	.	TRBD2	TRBV5-6	TGTGCCAGCAGCTTGGCTAGCGGGGACCCCACAGATACGCAGTATTTT	CASSLASGDPTDTQYF
TRBJ2-3	.	.	TRBV20-1	TGCAGTGCTAGAGGCGGGCTTGGGCAGTATTTT	CSARGGLGQYF
TRBJ2-7	.	.	TRBV6-5	TGTGCCAGCTATGACAGAGCGAAATACGAGCAGTACTTC	CASYDRAKYEQYF
TRBJ1-2	.	TRBD1	TRBV7-3	TGTGCCAGCAGCTTAAGCTCGGGACAGGGGGCCGGCTACACCTTC	CASSLSSGQGAGYTF
TRBJ2-7	.	TRBD1	TRBV7-2	TGTGCCAGCAGCGACCGGGACAGGGTCAGCTCCTACGAGCAGTACTTC	CASSDRDRVSSYEQYF
TRBJ2-1	.	TRBD1	TRBV7-9	TGTGCCAGCAGCGCACTAGGGGGCAGCTCCTACAATGAGCAGTTCTTC	CASSALGGSSYNEQFF
TRBJ2-7	.	.	TRBV4-2	TGTGCCAGCAGCCCCTCGCATACTCCCTACGAGCAGTACTTC	CASSPSHTPYEQYF
TRBJ2-7	.	.	TRBV10-3	TGTGCCATCAGTGAAGGGGCCGACGAGCAGTACTTC	CAISEGADEQYF
TRBJ2-1	.	TRBD2	TRBV7-8	TGTGCCAGCAGCTTACCTTTTCTGACTAGCGGCGATCACCTCATCTCCTACAATGAGCAGTTCTTC	CASSLPFLTSGDHLISYNEQFF
TRBJ1-1	.	.	TRBV20-1	TGCAGTGCTAGTGAGGGCGGGGGAGGCACTGAAGCTTTCTTT	CSASEGGGGTEAFF
TRBJ2-3	.	TRBD2	TRBV7-2	TGTGCCAGCAGCTTAAGCAGAAAGCGGGGGTACACAGATACGCAGTATTTT	CASSLSRKRGYTDTQYF
TRBJ2-1	.	.	TRBV7-9	TGTGCCAGCAGCTCCCGCCGGAATGAGCAGTTCTTC	CASSSRRNEQFF
TRBJ1-3	.	TRBD1	TRBV18	TGTGCCAGCTCATCCCCGGGACAGAGAAACACCATATATTTT	CASSSPGQRNTIYF
TRBJ1-5	many	TRBD1	TRBV29-1	TGCAGCGTTAGCGCAGGGGGGCAGCCCCAGCATTTT	CSVSAGGQPQHF
TRBJ2-7	.	TRBD2	TRBV3-1/TRBV3-2	TGTGCCAGCAGCCAATACGGGACTAGCGAGAACTACGAGCAGTACTTC	CASSQYGTSENYEQYF
TRBJ2-1	.	.	TRBV27	TGTGCCAGCTCCCCCAGGGTGTACAACTACAATGAGCAGTTCTTC	CASSPRVYNYNEQFF
TRBJ1-5	once	.	TRBV19	TGTGCCAGTAGTATAGTTTTCGTGGCGGGCGATCAGCCCCAGCATTTT	CASSIVFVAGDQPQHF
TRBJ2-1	once	TRBD1	TRBV7-9	TGTGCCAGCAGCTCACCTCGGACAGGGCGTCGAAGCTCCTACAATGAGCAGTTCTTC	CASSSPRTGRRSSYNEQFF
TRBJ1-1	.	.	TRBV19	TGTGCCAGTAGTATAAAATCGGGGATTTCTGAAGCTTTCTTT	CASSIKSGISEAFF
TRBJ2-1	.	.	TRBV5-1	TGCGCCAGCAGCTTGGAGCTACCCGGGAGTGGCAATGAGCAGTTCTTC	CASSLELPGSGNEQFF
TRBJ1-1	.	.	TRBV3-1/TRBV3-2	TGTGCCAGCAGCCGAGGGCGGGGCAGGGACGCTGAAGCTTTCTTT	CASSRGRGRDAEAFF
TRBJ2-7	.	TRBD1	TRBV5-1	TGCGCCAGCAGCGCATACAGGGGTTTGAACGAGCAGTACTTC	CASSAYRGLNEQYF
TRBJ2-5	.	TRBD1	TRBV27	TGTGCCAGCAGTTTAGGTTGGGGACAGGGGGAGACCCAGTACTTC	CASSLGWGQGETQYF
TRBJ2-3	.	TRBD2	TRBV7-3	TGTGCCAGCAGCCCGGGACTAGCGGGAGGGCGAGATACGCAGTATTTT	CASSPGLAGGRDTQYF
TRBJ2-7	once	.	TRBV19	TGTGCCAGCAGACTTGACAGCACCTACGAGCAGTACTTC	CASRLDSTYEQYF
TRBJ2-7	.	.	TRBV24-1	TGTGCCACCAGTGATTCTAGGCGGAGCTCCTACGAGCAGTACTTC	CATSDSRRSSYEQYF
TRBJ2-7	.	.	TRBV29-1	TGCAGCGTTGAAGACAGGGGGAGGTACGAGCAGTACTTC	CSVEDRGRYEQYF
TRBJ2-2	.	TRBD1	TRBV4-1	TGCGCCAGCAGTCCAAAAAAAGGGACAGGGAACACCGGGGAGCTGTTTTTT	CASSPKKGTGNTGELFF
TRBJ2-1	.	.	TRBV20-1	TGCAGTACGGGGTTGGACCACTCACAGTTCTTC	CSTGLDHSQFF
TRBJ1-6	once	.	TRBV6-5	TGTGCCAGCAGTCTTGGGGGGAAGCGTAATTCACCCCTCCACTTT	CASSLGGKRNSPLHF
TRBJ1-2	.	TRBD1	TRBV10-3	TGTGCCATCAGAGGGACAGGGTATGGCTACACCTTC	CAIRGTGYGYTF
TRBJ1-4	.	.	TRBV18	TGTGCCAGCTCACCTTTGGACTCAACTAATGAAAAACTGTTTTTT	CASSPLDSTNEKLFF
TRBJ2-1	.	TRBD1	TRBV12-5	TGTGCTAGTTCGACAGGGGTCTCCATAGTAGGTGAGCAGTTCTTC	CASSTGVSIVGEQFF
TRBJ2-2	.	.	TRBV2	TGTGCCAGCAGTGAGGGGGCGCGAGGGACCGGGGAGCTGTTTTTT	CASSEGARGTGELFF
TRBJ1-5	.	.	TRBV30	TGTGCCTGGAGTCCGACAGGTAGAGGTAGCAATCAGCCCCAGCATTTT	CAWSPTGRGSNQPQHF
TRBJ2-7	.	TRBD1	TRBV30	TGTGCCTGGATCAGGGGCGGGACAGGGAAGGGGTACGAGCAGTACTTC	CAWIRGGTGKGYEQYF
TRBJ2-7	.	TRBD2	TRBV6-5	TGTGCCAGCAGTTACTTCGGGAGGGTTTCCTACGAGCAGTACTTC	CASSYFGRVSYEQYF
TRBJ1-5	.	.	TRBV7-2	TGTGCCAGCAGCCCGGACGGGGGGGCTCAGCCCCAGCATTTT	CASSPDGGAQPQHF
TRBJ2-2	.	TRBD1	TRBV24-1	TGTGCCACCAGTGATTTGAAGTGGACAGGGGGTAGCACCGGGGAGCTGTTTTTT	CATSDLKWTGGSTGELFF
TRBJ1-2	.	.	TRBV27	TGTGCCAGCAGTCTAACATCGACAGCTACCTATGGCTACACCTTC	CASSLTSTATYGYTF
TRBJ2-7	.	TRBD2	TRBV5-5	TGTGCCAGCAGCTTGATGTTAGCGGGAGTTGGCGAGCAGTACTTC	CASSLMLAGVGEQYF
TRBJ2-5	.	TRBD2	TRBV24-1	TGTGCCACCAGTGACATCGGACTAGCGGGGACAGAGACCCAGTACTTC	CATSDIGLAGTETQYF
TRBJ1-1	.	TRBD1	TRBV11-3	TGTGCCAGCAGCCGGGGACAGATGAACACTGAAGCTTTCTTT	CASSRGQMNTEAFF
TRBJ1-2	.	TRBD1	TRBV5-1	TGCGCCAGCAGCTCGCCGGGACAGGGGGCTTATTACGGACACGGATGGTCCTACACCTTC	CASSSPGQGAYYGHGWSYTF
TRBJ2-7	.	TRBD2	TRBV4-2	TGTGCCAGCAGGGGTTGGACTAGCGACTACGAGCAGTACTTC	CASRGWTSDYEQYF
TRBJ2-1	.	.	TRBV7-7	TGTGCCAGCAGCTTAGACCCCCGTGGAGACAATGAGCAGTTCTTC	CASSLDPRGDNEQFF
TRBJ2-1	few	.	TRBV29-1	TGCAGCGTCCGGGCAGGGTGGAATGAGCAGTTCTTC	CSVRAGWNEQFF
TRBJ2-7	few	TRBD2	TRBV7-9	TGTGCCAGCAGCTTATCCGGGACTAGGGGAGAGCAGTACTTC	CASSLSGTRGEQYF
TRBJ2-3	.	TRBD2	TRBV5-6	TGTGCCAGCAGTTGGGAGGGGTTGGGTACGCAGTATTTT	CASSWEGLGTQYF
TRBJ2-3	.	.	TRBV7-2	TGTGCCAGCAGCTTAGCGCTCCCCGGGGCAGATACGCAGTATTTT	CASSLALPGADTQYF
TRBJ2-1	.	TRBD2	TRBV7-9	TGTGCCAGCAGCCTCACTAGCGGGGGGGCCCTGCGTGAGCAGTTCTTC	CASSLTSGGALREQFF
TRBJ1-1	once	.	TRBV7-2	TGTGCCACCACCGCCCGGGGAAACACTGAAGCTTTCTTT	CATTARGNTEAFF